This T cell receptor (beta chain) was recovered during a study of blood T cell repertoires in COVID-19. Across the study: Donors in the United States, Italy and Spain gave samples during acute or convalescent COVID-19.

As processed by the authors: Estimation of nucleated cell counts relied on the amplification of reference gene primers. Sequenced by immunoSEQ multiplex PCR; TCRdb stores in-frame clones only, minus some. That table gives V, J and clone size, and the DNA gave D and trimming. The table records about 270,000 clones, more than 75% of them present only once. The CDR3 runs 14 residues. Germline CDR1 is LNHDA and CDR2 is SQIVND (reference sequence). V lost 9 bases and J lost 0, with 11 bases in between. The source of this sequence is a woman in her sixties who had recovered from COVID-19. The chain links TRBV19 to TRBJ2-2, with D perhaps TRBD1 (5 bases). Sequenced sample: peripheral blood. This CDR3 reads CASAGITNTGELFF. The CDR3, as DNA: TGTGCCAGCGCAGGGATCACGAACACCGGGGAGCTGTTTTTT. The full variable domain, rest sourced from reference TRBV19 and TRBJ2-2, is DGGITQSPKYLFRKEGQNVTLSCEQNLNHDAMYWYRQDPGQGLRLIYYSQIVNDFQKGDIAEGYSVSREKKESFPLTVTSAQKNPTAFYLCASAGITNTGELFFGEGSRLTVL.